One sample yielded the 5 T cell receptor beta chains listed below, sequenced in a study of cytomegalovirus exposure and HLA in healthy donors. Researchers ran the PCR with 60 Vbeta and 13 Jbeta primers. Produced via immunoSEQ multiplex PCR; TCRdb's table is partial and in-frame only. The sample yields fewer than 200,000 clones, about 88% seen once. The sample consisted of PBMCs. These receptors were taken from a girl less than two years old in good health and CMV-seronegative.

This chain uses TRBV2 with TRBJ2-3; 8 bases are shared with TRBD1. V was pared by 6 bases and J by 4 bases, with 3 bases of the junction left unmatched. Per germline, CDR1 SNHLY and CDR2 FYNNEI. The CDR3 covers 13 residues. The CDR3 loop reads CASSGQGSDTQYF. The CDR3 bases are TGTGCCAGCAGCGGACAGGGCTCAGATACGCAGTATTTT.

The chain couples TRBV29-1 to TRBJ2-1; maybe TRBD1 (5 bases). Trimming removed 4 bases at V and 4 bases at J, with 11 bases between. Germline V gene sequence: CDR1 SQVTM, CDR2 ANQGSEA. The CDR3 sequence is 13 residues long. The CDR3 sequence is CSVVRAPYNEQFF. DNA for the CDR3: TGCAGCGTTGTCAGGGCACCTTACAATGAGCAGTTCTTC.

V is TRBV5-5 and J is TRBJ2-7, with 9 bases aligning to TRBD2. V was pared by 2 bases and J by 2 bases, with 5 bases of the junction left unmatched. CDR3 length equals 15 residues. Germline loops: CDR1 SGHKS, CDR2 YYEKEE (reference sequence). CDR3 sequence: CASSFRLAEPYEQYF. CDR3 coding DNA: TGTGCCAGCAGCTTCCGACTAGCGGAGCCCTACGAGCAGTACTTC.

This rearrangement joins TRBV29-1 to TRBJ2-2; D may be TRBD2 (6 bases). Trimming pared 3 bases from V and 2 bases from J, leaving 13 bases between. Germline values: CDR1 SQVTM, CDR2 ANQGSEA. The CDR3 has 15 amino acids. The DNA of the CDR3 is TGCAGCGTTGAGGTAGGAGGGTACAACACCGGGGAGCTGTTTTTT. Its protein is CSVEVGGYNTGELFF.

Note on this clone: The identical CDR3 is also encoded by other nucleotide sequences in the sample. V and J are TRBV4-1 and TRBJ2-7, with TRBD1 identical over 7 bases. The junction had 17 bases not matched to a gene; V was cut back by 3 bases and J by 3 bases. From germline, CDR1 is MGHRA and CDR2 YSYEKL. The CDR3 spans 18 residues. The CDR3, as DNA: TGCGCCAGCAGCCAGATCCCGCCCACAGGGGTTTCAGTCTACGAGCAGTACTTC. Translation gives CASSQIPPTGVSVYEQYF.